This record concerns one T cell receptor beta chain sequence. Antigen specificity is unknown. TCRdb processed the RT-PCR reads anew with MiXCR; each CDR3 protein has one entry. The sample has hundreds of thousands of distinct CDR3 sequences; 6.5% to 8% are singletons. These data come from a study of response to subunit inactivated influenza vaccine. Notes on the study in general: It was the authors' suggestion that each seasonal influenza vaccination recruits few new T cells.

The sample was PBMCs from blood, taken roughly 24 months after vaccination. This TCR came from a man in his fifties or sixties who received an inactivated influenza vaccine.

DNA of the CDR3: TGTGCCAGCAGTTTTAGGACACACCAAGAGACCCAGTACTTC. Translated: CASSFRTHQETQYF. This rearrangement joins TRBV12-3 or TRBV12-4 to TRBJ2-5, with D perhaps matching TRBD1 (5 bases). CDR3 length equals 14 residues. V shed 3 bases and J shed 0 bases, with 8 bases lying between them.